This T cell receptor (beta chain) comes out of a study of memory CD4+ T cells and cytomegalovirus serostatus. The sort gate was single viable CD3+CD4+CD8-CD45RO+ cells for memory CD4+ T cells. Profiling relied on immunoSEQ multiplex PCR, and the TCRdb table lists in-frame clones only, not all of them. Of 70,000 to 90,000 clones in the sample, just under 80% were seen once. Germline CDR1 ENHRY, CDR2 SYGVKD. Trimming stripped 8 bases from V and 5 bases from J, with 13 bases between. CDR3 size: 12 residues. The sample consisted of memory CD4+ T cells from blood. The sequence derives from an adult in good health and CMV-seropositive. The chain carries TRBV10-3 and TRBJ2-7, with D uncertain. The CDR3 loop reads CAIANQYHEQYF. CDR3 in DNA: TGTGCCATCGCCAATCAGTATCACGAGCAGTACTTC.